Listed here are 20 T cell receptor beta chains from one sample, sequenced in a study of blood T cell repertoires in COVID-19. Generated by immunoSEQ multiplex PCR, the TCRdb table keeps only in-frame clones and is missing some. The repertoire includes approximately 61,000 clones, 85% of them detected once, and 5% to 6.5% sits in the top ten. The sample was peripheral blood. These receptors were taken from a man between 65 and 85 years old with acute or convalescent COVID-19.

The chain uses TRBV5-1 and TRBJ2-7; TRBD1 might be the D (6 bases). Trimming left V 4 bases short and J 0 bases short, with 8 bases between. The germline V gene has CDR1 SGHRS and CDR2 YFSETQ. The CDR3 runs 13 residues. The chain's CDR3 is CASSRDTSYEQYF. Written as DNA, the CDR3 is TGCGCCAGCAGCCGGGACACCTCCTACGAGCAGTACTTC.

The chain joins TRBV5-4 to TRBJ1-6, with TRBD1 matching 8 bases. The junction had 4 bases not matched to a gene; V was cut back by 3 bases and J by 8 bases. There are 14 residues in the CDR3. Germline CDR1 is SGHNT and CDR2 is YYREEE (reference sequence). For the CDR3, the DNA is TGTGCCAGCAGCTCGGGACAGGAGTATTCACCCCTCCACTTT. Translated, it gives CASSSGQEYSPLHF.

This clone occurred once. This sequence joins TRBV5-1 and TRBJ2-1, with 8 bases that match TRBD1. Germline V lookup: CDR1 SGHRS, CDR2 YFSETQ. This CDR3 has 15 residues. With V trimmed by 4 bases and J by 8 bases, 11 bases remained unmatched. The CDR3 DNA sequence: TGCGCCAGCAGCCGGGCCGGGACAGGTTTCGATGAGCAGTTCTTC. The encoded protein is CASSRAGTGFDEQFF.

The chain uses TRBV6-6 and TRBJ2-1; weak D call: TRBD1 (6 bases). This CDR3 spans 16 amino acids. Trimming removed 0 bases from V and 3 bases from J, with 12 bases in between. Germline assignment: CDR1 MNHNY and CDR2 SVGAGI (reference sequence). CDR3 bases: TGTGCCAGCAGTTACTCACTGGGGGCTGTCTACAATGAGCAGTTCTTC. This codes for CASSYSLGAVYNEQFF.

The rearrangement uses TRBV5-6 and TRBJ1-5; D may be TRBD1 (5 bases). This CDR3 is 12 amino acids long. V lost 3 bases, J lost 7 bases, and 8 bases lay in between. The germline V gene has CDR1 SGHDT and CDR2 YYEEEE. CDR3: CASSWGGQPQHF. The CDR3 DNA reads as TGTGCCAGCAGCTGGGGGGGACAGCCCCAGCATTTT.

CDR3 bases: TGTGCCAGCAGCTCCATTACAGGGGGGGGTGGCTACACCTTC. This gives the protein CASSSITGGGGYTF. This sequence joins TRBV5-4 and TRBJ1-2, with TRBD1 matching 8 bases. The CDR3 totals 14 residues. Germline CDR1 and CDR2: SGHNT and YYREEE (reference sequence). Trimming cost V 3 bases and J 7 bases; bases outside gene matches: 8.

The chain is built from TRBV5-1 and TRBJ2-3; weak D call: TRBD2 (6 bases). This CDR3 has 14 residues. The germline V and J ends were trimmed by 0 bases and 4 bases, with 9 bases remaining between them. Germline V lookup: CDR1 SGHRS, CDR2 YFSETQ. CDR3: CASSLGQRADTQYF. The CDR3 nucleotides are TGCGCCAGCAGCTTGGGCCAGCGGGCAGATACGCAGTATTTT.

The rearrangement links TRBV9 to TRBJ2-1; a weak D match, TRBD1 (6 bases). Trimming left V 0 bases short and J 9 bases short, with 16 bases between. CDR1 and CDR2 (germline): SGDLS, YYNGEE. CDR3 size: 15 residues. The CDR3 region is CASSVGPGVKGEQFF. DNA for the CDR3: TGTGCCAGCAGCGTAGGTCCAGGGGTTAAGGGTGAGCAGTTCTTC.

CDR3 bases: TGTGCCAGCAGTCGACTAGCGGTTCAAGAGACCCAGTACTTC. Its protein is CASSRLAVQETQYF. The chain couples TRBV6-2 or TRBV6-3 to TRBJ2-5; TRBD2 agrees at 9 bases. The ends lost 5 bases at V and 2 bases at J; junction bases unmatched: 3. This CDR3 has 14 residues. Germline CDR1 is MNHEY and CDR2 is SVGEGT.

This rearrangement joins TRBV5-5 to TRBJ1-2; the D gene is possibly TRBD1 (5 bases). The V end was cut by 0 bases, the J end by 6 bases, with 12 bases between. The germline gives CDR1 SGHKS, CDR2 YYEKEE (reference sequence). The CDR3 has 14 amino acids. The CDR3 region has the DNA TGTGCCAGCAGCTTGGTGGGCAGGGTAGATGGCTACACCTTC. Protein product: CASSLVGRVDGYTF.

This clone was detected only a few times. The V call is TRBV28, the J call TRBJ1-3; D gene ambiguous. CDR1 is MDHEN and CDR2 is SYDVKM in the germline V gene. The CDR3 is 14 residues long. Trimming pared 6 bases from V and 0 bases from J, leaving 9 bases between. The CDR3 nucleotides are TGTGCCAGCAGCCAACACAACTCTGGAAACACCATATATTTT. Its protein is CASSQHNSGNTIYF.

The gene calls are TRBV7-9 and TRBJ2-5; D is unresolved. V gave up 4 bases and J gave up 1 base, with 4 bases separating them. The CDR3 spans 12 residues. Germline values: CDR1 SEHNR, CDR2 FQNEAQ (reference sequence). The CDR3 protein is CASSSSQETQYF. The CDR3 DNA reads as TGTGCCAGCAGCTCGTCCCAAGAGACCCAGTACTTC.

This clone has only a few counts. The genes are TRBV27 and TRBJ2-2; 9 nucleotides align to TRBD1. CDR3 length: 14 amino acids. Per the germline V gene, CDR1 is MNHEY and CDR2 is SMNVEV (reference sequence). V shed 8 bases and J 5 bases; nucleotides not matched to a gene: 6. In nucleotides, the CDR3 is TGTGCCAGCGGTACAGGGGGCAGGACCGGGGAGCTGTTTTTT. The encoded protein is CASGTGGRTGELFF.

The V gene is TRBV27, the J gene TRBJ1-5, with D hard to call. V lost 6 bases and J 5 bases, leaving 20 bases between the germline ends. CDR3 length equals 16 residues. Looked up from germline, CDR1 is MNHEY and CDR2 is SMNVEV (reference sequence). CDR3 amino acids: CASSRAGFPLDQPQHF. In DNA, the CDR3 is TGTGCCAGCAGCCGGGCGGGGTTTCCCCTGGATCAGCCCCAGCATTTT.

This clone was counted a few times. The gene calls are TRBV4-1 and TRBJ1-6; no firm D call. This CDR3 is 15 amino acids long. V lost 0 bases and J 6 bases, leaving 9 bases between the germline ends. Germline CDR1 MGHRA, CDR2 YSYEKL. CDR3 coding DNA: TGCGCCAGCAGCCAAGAAGGAGCCACTAATTCACCCCTCCACTTT. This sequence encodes CASSQEGATNSPLHF.

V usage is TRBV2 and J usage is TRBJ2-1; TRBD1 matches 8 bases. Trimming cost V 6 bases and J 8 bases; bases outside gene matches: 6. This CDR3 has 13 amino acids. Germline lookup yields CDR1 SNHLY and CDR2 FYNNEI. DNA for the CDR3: TGTGCCAGCAGACGGACAGGGAGCGATGAGCAGTTCTTC. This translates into CASRRTGSDEQFF.

This CDR3 is CASSLWRGGQETQYF. In DNA form, the CDR3 reads TGCGCCAGCAGCTTGTGGCGCGGGGGGCAAGAGACCCAGTACTTC. The chain joins TRBV5-1 to TRBJ2-5, with 8 bases fitting TRBD2. V shed 1 base and J 2 bases; nucleotides not matched to a gene: 4. In germline, CDR1 is SGHRS, CDR2 YFSETQ. The CDR3 runs 15 residues.

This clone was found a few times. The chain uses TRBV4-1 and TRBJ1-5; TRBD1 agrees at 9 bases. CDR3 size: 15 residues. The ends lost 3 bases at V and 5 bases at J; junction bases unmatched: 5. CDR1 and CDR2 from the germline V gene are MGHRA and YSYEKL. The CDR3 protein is CASSQVGQGYQPQHF. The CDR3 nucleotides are TGCGCCAGCAGCCAGGTGGGACAGGGCTATCAGCCCCAGCATTTT.

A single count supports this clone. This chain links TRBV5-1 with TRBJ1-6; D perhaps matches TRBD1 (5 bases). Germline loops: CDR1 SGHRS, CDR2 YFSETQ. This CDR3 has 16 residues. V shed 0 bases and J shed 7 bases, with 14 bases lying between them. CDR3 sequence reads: CASSLDGAPGNSPLHF. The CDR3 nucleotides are TGCGCCAGCAGCTTGGATGGGGCCCCGGGCAATTCACCCCTCCACTTT.

The CDR3 nucleotides read TGCGCCAGCAGCCCGACAGGGGTCTATGGCTACACCTTC. It encodes CASSPTGVYGYTF. The V call is TRBV5-1, the J call TRBJ1-2, with 8 nucleotides matching TRBD1. The germline V gene has CDR1 SGHRS and CDR2 YFSETQ. Trimming at V came to 4 bases and at J to 4 bases, leaving 3 bases not matched to a gene. CDR3 length: 13 amino acids.